This T cell receptor (beta chain) was profiled in a study of cytomegalovirus exposure and HLA in healthy donors (dated by TCRdb to about 2017). Turning to the overall study: In an earlier analysis of some 550 of the donors, 276 Gb of sequence data and some 100 million unique TCR beta sequences from about 179 million T cells were reported. An early release that covered about 600 HLA-typed donors contained approximately 320 gigabases of sequencing data and 85 million to 100 million unique TCR sequences. The genetic ancestry cluster associated with self-reported Caucasian donors included over 65% of the approximately 400 genotyped donors. The study aimed to test whether signatures of past pathogen exposure could be identified by cataloging public T cell receptors. Using immunosequencing, the study profiled T cell repertoires from about 650 subjects and related those repertoires to cytomegalovirus serostatus. Besides the first cohort of 500 to 700 subjects, a separate validation cohort made up of some 110 different subjects was used. The study combined high-throughput TCR immunosequencing, statistical association of individual TCRs with disease status, and machine learning to predict cytomegalovirus infection status. A later analysis re-analyzed previously published TCR beta repertoires from approximately 700 donors and added high-resolution HLA genotyping to study TCR occurrence patterns. The later analysis used no new phenotypic data to find candidate immune exposures, relying instead on TCR beta sequences and their occurrence across donors. To decide whether each TCR beta V gene segment behaved as functional or pseudogenic, an earlier analysis of some 600 of the donors relied on high-throughput TCR beta sequencing. Donor age, sex, ethnicity and CMV serostatus were compiled together with the repertoire data. In a later genetic analysis, genome-wide SNP genotypes for about 55% of the roughly 700 donors were used, and that subset was treated as a discovery cohort. Every repertoire in the discovery cohort had been generated on one and the same sequencing platform. Class I and class II HLA loci were covered by the typing at four-digit resolution. Typing coverage differed by locus: A, B, C, DRB1 and DQB1 were typed in roughly 620-630 donors, DQA1 in roughly 500, DPA1 in over 600, and DPB1 in 400 to 490. Roughly 5 DR-DQ haplotypes were handled as single units for association and clustering because linkage in the cohort was strong. On average, 235,054 unique TCR beta nucleotide sequences were sequenced per donor among 398 genotyped donors of the cohort, with around 19% of those sequences being non-productive.

CDR1 and CDR2, looked up from the germline V gene, are SGHNT and YENEEA. The germline ends are 18 bases apart after V is trimmed by 5 bases and J by 4 bases. Spanning cysteine to phenylalanine, the CDR3 consists of 15 amino acids. Just the 45-base CDR3 DNA is kept, in frame starting at base 1. The library relied on the immunoSEQ multiplex PCR assay. A mixture of 60 forward primers for TCR Vbeta segments and 13 reverse primers for TCR Jbeta segments was used in the multiplex PCR. The CDR3 region of rearranged TCR beta genes was amplified from genomic DNA with a multiplex PCR assay. The amplified TCR beta libraries were sequenced on the Illumina HiSeq System as 87-base-pair reads. In the source study's methods: A later analysis counted tens of millions of unique TCR beta chains across the 500 to 850 repertoires, and approximately 11 million of these chains were shared by at least two donors. A nearest-neighbor algorithm error-corrected the raw reads and collapsed the reads into unique sequences, merging closely related sequences to remove PCR and sequencing errors. V, D and J gene segments were assigned by aligning CDR3 sequences to IMGT reference sequences. For a sequence to be retained, a match of at least six nucleotides was required to both a V gene segment and a J gene segment. Rearrangements were called productive when the CDR3 lacked stop codons and stayed in frame with V and J; all others were non-productive. CDR3 was defined according to IMGT convention as the region running from the second conserved V-encoded cysteine to the conserved J-encoded phenylalanine. The earlier analysis of a few hundred of the donors excluded any sequence lacking an unambiguous match to a single V gene segment. In an earlier analysis of several hundred of the donors, a V segment was called functional when productive rearrangements were above 56.7%, and segregating when the standard deviation between donors exceeded 5%. To diagnose cytomegalovirus status from the catalog of TCR beta chain sequences, a statistical classification framework was built. V and J gene assignment, in a later analysis, came from comparing TCR nucleotide sequences with IMGT/GENE-DB human TR gene sequences. A later analysis assigned CDR3 sequences and most-parsimonious VDJ recombination scenarios with the TCRdist pipeline. A later analysis defined each TCR beta chain by its CDR3 amino acid sequence plus V-gene family, and excluded reads lacking a unique V-gene family. In a later analysis, several hundred highly shared, low-generation-probability nucleotide sequences were removed to address suspected cross-contamination and a sequencing artifact. For each public chain, a later analysis derived a clonal expansion index from normalized ranks of inferred template counts within each repertoire. In a later analysis, generation probabilities were computed using a VDJ recombination model fitted to out-of-frame rearrangements, and the results were checked against IGoR. A later analysis scored TCR-TCR, TCR-HLA and TCR-CMV co-occurrence with hypergeometric tests, applying a repertoire-size bias correction to TCR pairs. False discovery rates were estimated in a later analysis by permuting HLA or CMV assignments 20 times. In a later analysis, co-occurring TCRs were grouped using DBSCAN, with TCRdist sequence similarity added in when clustering inside HLA-allele-positive subsets. Repertoires with fewer than 30,000 or more than 120,000 public chains, plus five repertoires with anomalous nucleotide sharing, were excluded from co-occurrence clustering. TCRdb limited this immuneACCESS table to in-frame rearrangements with V and J called. A share of clones is missing; checked studies link under half to unresolved V genes, and the rest is unexplained. D and trimming come from the DNA, and the V and J calls and clone size come from that table. The sample table contains around 300,000 clones; only one count was recorded for roughly 70% of them. The top ten clones comprise about 2.1% of the sample.

In total, around 600 healthy bone marrow donors made up the cohort. Cohort members were all nominally healthy when sampled, although unrecorded immune exposures were likely present. The donor tested CMV seronegative and was one of the 352 seronegative cohort members. A peripheral blood sample was collected from each donor, and TCR beta sequencing was performed on peripheral blood mononuclear cells. Genomic DNA extraction from the blood cell samples was performed with the Qiagen DNeasy Blood Extraction Kit. As for this clone: Its antigen is unknown. The input lacks base qualities; no much larger clone sits a single base away.

Summary of the overall study and its limitations: The study listed 150 to 200 TCR beta chains as associated with cytomegalovirus. Cytomegalovirus status was reported to be diagnosed by the classifier with high specificity and sensitivity in both the original and validation cohorts. It was suggested by the authors that the approach could potentially be generalized to other disease states and immunological phenotypes. Compared with the roughly 670-donor mean, donors in an Asian-associated ancestry cluster had fewer N-insertions in productive TCRs, according to a later genetic analysis. A further reported finding was that TCR beta sequences accurately predicted the HLA-A and HLA-B alleles for most subjects in the first cohort. V-gene and J-gene trimming of TCR beta chains was associated with a missense DCLRE1C variant in a later genetic analysis, and the association was replicated in an independent cohort. Most TCR sequences were observed very rarely across donors, whereas some public TCRs were present in many individuals. A group of highly shared sequence variants was considered likely to be a technical artifact of the sequencing pipeline. Because HLA typing was missing for some donors at each locus, association tests included only the typed subset. When HLA alleles, especially DR and DQ, strongly co-occurred, attributing TCR associations to individual alleles was difficult. A few of the identified cytomegalovirus-associated TCR beta chains were confirmed in vitro to be specific for cytomegalovirus antigens. In a later analysis, HLA-associated TCR beta chains showed more clonal expansion and lower generation probabilities than non-associated chains that were equally common. A later analysis reported that several top co-occurrence clusters appeared linked to parvovirus B19, influenza, CMV and Epstein-Barr virus. According to a later analysis, TCR association rates differed among HLA loci, with DRB1 alleles showing the most associated TCRs and HLA-C alleles showing the fewest. A later analysis associated 16,951 TCR beta sequences with specific HLA alleles at a false discovery rate of 0.05. Sequencing depth was assumed to be roughly uniform across donors in the presence/absence analyses, though that assumption may not hold. CMV serostatus was the only immune exposure information available for the cohort. An earlier analysis of approximately 500 of the donors showed that most TCR beta V segments appeared in productive rearrangements either about 87% or about 30% of the time, which broadly matched IMGT annotations. Most CMV-associated TCR beta chains appeared to be HLA-restricted in a later analysis, and the HLA associations seemed to be driven largely by CMV exposure. In this cohort, only TCR beta chains were sequenced, and detectable features were limited by the absence of alpha or paired-chain data. The 87-base-pair reads could not distinguish some IMGT-functional V segments, including TRBV6-2 and TRBV6-3, so those segments were excluded. Linkage disequilibrium might explain the correlated functional status among segregating V segments, but an unknown experimental factor could not be excluded. Over 15 rarely observed V segments, including chromosome 9 orphons, were excluded from the earlier analysis of approximately 600 of the donors because counts were too low.

The specimen was PBMCs. This chain is built from TRBV11-3 and TRBJ2-7; a tentative D match to TRBD2 spans 5 bases. The receptor was derived from a female donor in good health and CMV-seronegative. The CDR3 has the sequence CASSLSGVMEYEQYF. The bases read TGTGCCAGCAGCCTCAGCGGCGTGATGGAATACGAGCAGTACTTC.